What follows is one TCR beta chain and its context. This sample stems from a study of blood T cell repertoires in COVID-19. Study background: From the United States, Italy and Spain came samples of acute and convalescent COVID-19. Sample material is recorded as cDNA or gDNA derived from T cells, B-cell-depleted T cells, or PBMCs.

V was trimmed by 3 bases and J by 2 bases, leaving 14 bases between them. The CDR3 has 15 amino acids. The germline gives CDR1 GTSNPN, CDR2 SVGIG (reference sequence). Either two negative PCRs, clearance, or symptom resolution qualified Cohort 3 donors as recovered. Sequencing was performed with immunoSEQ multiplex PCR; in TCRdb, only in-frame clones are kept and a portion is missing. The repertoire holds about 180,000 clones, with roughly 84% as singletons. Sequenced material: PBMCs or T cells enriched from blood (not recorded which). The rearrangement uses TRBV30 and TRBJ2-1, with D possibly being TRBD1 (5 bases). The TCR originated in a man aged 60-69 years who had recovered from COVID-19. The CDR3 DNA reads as TGTGCCTGGAGCAGGGCGTCTGTCACCTACAATGAGCAGTTCTTC. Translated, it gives CAWSRASVTYNEQFF.